This T cell receptor beta chain was retrieved from a study of graft-versus-host responses after intestinal transplantation. Study as a whole: Anti-thymocyte globulin induction preceded about 3 years of tacrolimus and steroid maintenance in all recipients.

With V trimmed by 5 bases and J by 8 bases, 7 bases remained unmatched. The CDR3 runs 13 residues. Germline V gene lookup returns CDR1 SQVTM and CDR2 ANQGSEA. The study's findings and limits: Analysis identified GvH clones in recipient marrow, with some appearing first in ileum or blood.

Measured with immunoSEQ multiplex PCR; TCRdb has only the in-frame clones, and not every one. Among about 97,000 clones listed, 90% were seen once. Note on this clone: Its cognate antigen is unknown.

The rearrangement uses TRBV29-1 and TRBJ1-4; 8 nucleotides align to TRBD1. The source of this sequence is a human patient who received an intestinal transplant, so some T cells may come from the graft donor. Material: PBMCs, obtained 450 to 460 days after intestinal transplant. For the CDR3, the DNA is TGCAGCGTTCCCCAGGGGGCAGGAGAAAAACTGTTTTTT. Amino acid sequence: CSVPQGAGEKLFF.